This TCR beta chain was sequenced in a study of CD8 T cells in ankylosing spondylitis. Study results and limitations: For ankylosing spondylitis blood, a TCR beta motif of under 10 highly homologous variants appeared characteristic. Disease-linked clones reportedly showed significant enrichment in matched ankylosing spondylitis synovial fluid.

This clonotype was counted a few times. Its antigen is still unknown. TCRdb reanalysed the 5' RACE reads using MiXCR and keeps one entry per CDR3 protein. This table holds around 450,000 distinct CDR3 sequences, roughly 26% found once. The J segment lost 0 bases and the V segment lost 3 bases, leaving 10 bases of the junction unmatched. The V gene's germline CDR1 is SGHRS and CDR2 YFSETQ. There are 20 residues in the CDR3. Source material: blood, either unsorted or a sorted T cell fraction (not recorded which). The rearrangement uses TRBV5-1 and TRBJ2-1; the match to TRBD2 covers 15 bases. The receptor comes from a male donor with ankylosing spondylitis. CDR3 coding DNA: TGCGCCAGCAGCTCCTCCGGGACTAGCGGGAGGCTAAGCTCCTACAATGAGCAGTTCTTC. Encoded protein: CASSSSGTSGRLSSYNEQFF.